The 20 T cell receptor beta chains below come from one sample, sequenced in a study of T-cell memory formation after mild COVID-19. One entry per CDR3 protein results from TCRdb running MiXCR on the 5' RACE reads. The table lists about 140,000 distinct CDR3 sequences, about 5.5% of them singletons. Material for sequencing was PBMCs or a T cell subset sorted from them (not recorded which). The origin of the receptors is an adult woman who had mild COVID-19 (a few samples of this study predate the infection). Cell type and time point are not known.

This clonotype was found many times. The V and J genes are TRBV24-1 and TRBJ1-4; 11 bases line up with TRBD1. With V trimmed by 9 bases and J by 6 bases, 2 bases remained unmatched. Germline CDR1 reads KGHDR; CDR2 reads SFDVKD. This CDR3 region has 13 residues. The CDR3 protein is CATGTGGDEKLFF. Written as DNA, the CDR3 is TGTGCCACCGGGACAGGGGGGGATGAAAAACTGTTTTTT.

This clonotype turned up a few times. This chain's CDR3 is CASSQHSNRETQYF. DNA of the CDR3: TGTGCCAGCAGCCAGCACTCAAATCGGGAGACCCAGTACTTC. J is TRBJ2-5 and V is TRBV3-1; no firm D call. V gave up 3 bases and J gave up 5 bases, with 13 bases separating them. CDR3 size: 14 residues. Per the germline V gene, CDR1 is LGHDT and CDR2 is YNNKEL (reference sequence).

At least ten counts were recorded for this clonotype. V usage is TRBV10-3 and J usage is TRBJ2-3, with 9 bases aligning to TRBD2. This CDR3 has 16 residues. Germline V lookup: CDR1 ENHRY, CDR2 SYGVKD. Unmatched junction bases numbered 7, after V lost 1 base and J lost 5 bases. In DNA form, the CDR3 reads TGTGCCATCAGTGAGTGGGCTAGCGGGGCGGTAGATACGCAGTATTTT. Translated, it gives CAISEWASGAVDTQYF.

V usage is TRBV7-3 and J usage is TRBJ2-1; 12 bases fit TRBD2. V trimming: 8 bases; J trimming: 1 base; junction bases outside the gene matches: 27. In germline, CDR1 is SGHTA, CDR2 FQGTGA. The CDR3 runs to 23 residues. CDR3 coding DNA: TGTGCCAGCGGGGCTAGCGGGAGGGCCGAGGCTACCGGAGAAGTTGGGTCCTACAATGAGCAGTTCTTC. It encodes CASGASGRAEATGEVGSYNEQFF.

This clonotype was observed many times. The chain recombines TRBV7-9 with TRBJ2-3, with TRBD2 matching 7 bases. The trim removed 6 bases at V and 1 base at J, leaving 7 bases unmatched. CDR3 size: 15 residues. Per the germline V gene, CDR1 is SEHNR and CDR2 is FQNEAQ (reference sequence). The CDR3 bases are TGTGCCAGCAGTTCCCCAGGGAGGGGCACAGATACGCAGTATTTT. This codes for CASSSPGRGTDTQYF.

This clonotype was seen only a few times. CDR3 nucleotide sequence: TGTGCCAGCAGTTCTGACAGAGGAGCCAAAAACATTCAGTACTTC. As protein: CASSSDRGAKNIQYF. The V and J genes are TRBV2 and TRBJ2-4; weak D call: TRBD1 (5 bases). V gave up 5 bases and J gave up 0 bases, with 11 bases separating them. This CDR3 has 15 amino acids. Germline CDR1 and CDR2: SNHLY and FYNNEI.

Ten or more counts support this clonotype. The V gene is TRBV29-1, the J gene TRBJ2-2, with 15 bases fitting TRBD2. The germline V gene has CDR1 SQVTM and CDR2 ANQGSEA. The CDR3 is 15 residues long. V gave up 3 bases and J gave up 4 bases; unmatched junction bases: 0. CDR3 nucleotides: TGCAGCGTTGAGGGACTAGCGGGAGGCACCGGGGAGCTGTTTTTT. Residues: CSVEGLAGGTGELFF.

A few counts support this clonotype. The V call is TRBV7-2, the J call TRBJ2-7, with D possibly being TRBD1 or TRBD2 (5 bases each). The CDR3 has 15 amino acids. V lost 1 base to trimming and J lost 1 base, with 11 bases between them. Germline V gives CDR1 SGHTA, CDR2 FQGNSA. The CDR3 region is CASSLDWGKSYEQYF. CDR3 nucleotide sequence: TGTGCCAGCAGCTTAGACTGGGGGAAATCCTACGAGCAGTACTTC.

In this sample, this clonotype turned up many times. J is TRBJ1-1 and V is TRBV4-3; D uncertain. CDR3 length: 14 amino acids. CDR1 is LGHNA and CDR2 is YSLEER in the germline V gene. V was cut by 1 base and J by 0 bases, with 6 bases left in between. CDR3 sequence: CASSQGTVNTEAFF. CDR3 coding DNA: TGCGCCAGCAGCCAAGGGACGGTGAACACTGAAGCTTTCTTT.

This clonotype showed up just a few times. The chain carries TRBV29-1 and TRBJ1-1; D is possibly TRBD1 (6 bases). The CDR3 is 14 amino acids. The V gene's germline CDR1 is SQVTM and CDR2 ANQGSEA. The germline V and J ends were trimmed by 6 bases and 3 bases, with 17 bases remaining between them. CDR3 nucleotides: TGCAGCGTGCAGGGGCTCAGGCGGGACACTGAAGCTTTCTTT. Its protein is CSVQGLRRDTEAFF. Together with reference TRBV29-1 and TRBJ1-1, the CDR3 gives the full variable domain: SAVISQKPSRDICQRGTSLTIQCQVDSQVTMMFWYRQQPGQSLTLIATANQGSEATYESGFVIDKFPISRPNLTFSTLTVSNMSPEDSSIYLCSVQGLRRDTEAFFGQGTRLTVV.

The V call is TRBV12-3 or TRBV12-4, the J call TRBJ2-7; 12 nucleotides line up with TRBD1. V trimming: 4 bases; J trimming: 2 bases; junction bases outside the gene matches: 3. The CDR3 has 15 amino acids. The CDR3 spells CASSYRDRGPYEQYF. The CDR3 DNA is TGTGCCAGCAGTTACCGGGACAGGGGGCCCTACGAGCAGTACTTC.

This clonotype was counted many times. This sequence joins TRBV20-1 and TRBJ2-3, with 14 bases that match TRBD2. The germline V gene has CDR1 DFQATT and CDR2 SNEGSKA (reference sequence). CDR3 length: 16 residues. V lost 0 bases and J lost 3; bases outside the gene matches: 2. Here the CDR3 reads CSAREGTSGRTDTQYF. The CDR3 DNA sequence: TGCAGTGCTAGAGAAGGGACTAGCGGGAGAACAGATACGCAGTATTTT.

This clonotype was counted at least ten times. CDR3 in amino acids: CASSLAPLSGSPYNEQFF. The CDR3 bases are TGCGCCAGCAGCTTGGCCCCCCTTAGCGGGAGTCCCTACAATGAGCAGTTCTTC. The rearrangement uses TRBV5-1 and TRBJ2-1, with 9 bases lining up with TRBD2. Germline V gene lookup returns CDR1 SGHRS and CDR2 YFSETQ. V gave up 0 bases and J gave up 2 bases; unmatched junction bases: 9. This CDR3 has 18 residues. Based on the CDR3 plus reference TRBV5-1 and TRBJ2-1, the full variable domain is KAGVTQTPRYLIKTRGQQVTLSCSPISGHRSVSWYQQTPGQGLQFLFEYFSETQRNKGNFPGRFSGRQFSNSRSEMNVSTLELGDSALYLCASSLAPLSGSPYNEQFFGPGTRLTVL.

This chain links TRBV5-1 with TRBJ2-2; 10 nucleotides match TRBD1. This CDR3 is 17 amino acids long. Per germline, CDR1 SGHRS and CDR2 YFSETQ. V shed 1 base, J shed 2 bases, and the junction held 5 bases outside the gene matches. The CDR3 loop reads CASSLSWTGGNTGELFF. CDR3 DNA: TGCGCCAGCAGCTTGTCCTGGACAGGGGGTAACACCGGGGAGCTGTTTTTT.

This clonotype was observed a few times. The CDR3 DNA is TGTGCCAGCAGCCCTCCCCACAGGGGGACACCCCTCCACTTT. It is translated as CASSPPHRGTPLHF. The chain joins TRBV3-1 to TRBJ1-6, with 8 bases aligning to TRBD1. Germline V gene data show CDR1 as LGHDT and CDR2 as YNNKEL (reference sequence). The CDR3 consists of 14 residues. Germline trimming cut 4 bases from V and 11 bases from J; bases unmatched to any gene: 7.

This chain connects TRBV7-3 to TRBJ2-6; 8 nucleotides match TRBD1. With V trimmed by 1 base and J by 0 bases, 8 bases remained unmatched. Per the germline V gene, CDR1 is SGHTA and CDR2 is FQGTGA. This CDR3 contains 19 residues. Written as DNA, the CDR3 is TGTGCCAGCAGCTTAATTTACGGACAGGGCATCTCTGGGGCCAACGTCCTGACTTTC. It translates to CASSLIYGQGISGANVLTF.

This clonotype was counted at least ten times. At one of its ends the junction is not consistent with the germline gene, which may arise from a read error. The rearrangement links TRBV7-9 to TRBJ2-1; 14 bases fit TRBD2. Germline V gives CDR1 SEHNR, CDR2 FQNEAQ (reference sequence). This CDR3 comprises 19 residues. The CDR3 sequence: CASSSSWGTSGGVTNAQFF. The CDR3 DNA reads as TGTGCCAGCAGCTCCTCCTGGGGGACTAGCGGGGGAGTAACCAATGCGCAGTTCTTC. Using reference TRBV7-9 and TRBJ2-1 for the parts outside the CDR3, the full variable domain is DTGVSQNPRHKITKRGQNVTFRCDPISEHNRLYWYRQTLGQGPEFLTYFQNEAQLEKSRLLSDRFSAERPKGSFSTLEIQRTEQGDSAMYLCASSSSWGTSGGVTNAQFFGPGTRLTVL.

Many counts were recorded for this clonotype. This chain's CDR3 is CASSLTSVSYEQYF. The CDR3 nucleotides are TGTGCCAGCAGCCTGACTAGCGTCTCCTACGAGCAGTACTTC. The V gene is TRBV6-2 or TRBV6-3, the J gene TRBJ2-7, with 8 bases that match TRBD2. The junction had 4 bases not matched to a gene; V was cut back by 6 bases and J by 0 bases. The CDR3 sequence is 14 residues long. Germline V lookup: CDR1 MNHEY, CDR2 SVGEGT.

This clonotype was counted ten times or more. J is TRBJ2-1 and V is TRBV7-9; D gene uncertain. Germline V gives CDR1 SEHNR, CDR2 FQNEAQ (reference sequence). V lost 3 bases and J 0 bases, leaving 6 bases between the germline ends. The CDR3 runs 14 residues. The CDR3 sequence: CASSFQSSYNEQFF. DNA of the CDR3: TGTGCCAGCAGCTTTCAGAGCTCCTACAATGAGCAGTTCTTC. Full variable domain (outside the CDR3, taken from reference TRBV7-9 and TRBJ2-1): DTGVSQNPRHKITKRGQNVTFRCDPISEHNRLYWYRQTLGQGPEFLTYFQNEAQLEKSRLLSDRFSAERPKGSFSTLEIQRTEQGDSAMYLCASSFQSSYNEQFFGPGTRLTVL.

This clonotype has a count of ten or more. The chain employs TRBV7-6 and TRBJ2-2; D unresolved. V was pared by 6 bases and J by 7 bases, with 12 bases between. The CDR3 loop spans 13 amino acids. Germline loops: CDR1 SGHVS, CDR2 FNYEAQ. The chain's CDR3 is CASRSNVGGELFF. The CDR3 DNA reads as TGTGCCAGCAGATCCAACGTTGGCGGGGAGCTGTTTTTT. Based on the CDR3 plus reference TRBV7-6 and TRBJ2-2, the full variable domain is GAGVSQSPRYKVTKRGQDVALRCDPISGHVSLYWYRQALGQGPEFLTYFNYEAQQDKSGLPNDRFSAERPEGSISTLTIQRTEQRDSAMYRCASRSNVGGELFFGEGSRLTVL.